This paragraph covers one T cell receptor (beta chain) sequence. Which antigen it targets is not known. Base qualities are not recorded, but no much larger clone differs from it by a single base. These data belong to a study of Ad26.COV2.S vaccination and SARS-CoV-2 variants listed by TCRdb under 2021. Some background on the complete study: TCRbeta repertoire sequencing was used to assess the specificity and breadth of SARS-CoV-2-reactive T cell receptors after Ad26.COV2.S vaccination. A total of 32 samples were included in the TCR-sequenced set, comprising roughly 19 Ad26.COV2.S vaccine recipients, 5 placebo recipients and 8 SARS-CoV-2 convalescent individuals.

The study at large found these results: Spike-specific TCR breadth was higher in Ad26.COV2.S recipients than in placebo recipients (P = 0.0014). Vaccine and placebo recipients had comparable non-spike TCR breadth, which fits with the vaccine containing only spike. According to the authors, total T cell responses may have been underestimated by the TCR breadth and depth analyses. After vaccination, substantial breadth of spike-specific CD8+ and CD4+ T cell responses was reported.

The time point label, as the study defines it: individuals recovered from natural SARS-CoV-2 infection. The immunoSEQ Assay was used to sequence TCRbeta CDR3 regions. After extraction, genomic DNA underwent amplification by bias-controlled multiplex PCR, followed by high-throughput sequencing. The original methods were these. To quantify the absolute abundance of every unique TCRbeta CDR3 region, sequences were collapsed and filtered. T cell fraction was estimated by normalizing TCRbeta template counts to usable DNA, with usable DNA measured through amplification of reference genes found in all nucleated cells. Repertoire TCRs were annotated as SARS-CoV-2-specific by exact matching of V gene, CDR3 amino acid sequence and J gene to a known reactive TCR set. The reference SARS-CoV-2 TCR set was derived from MIRA and filtered for enrichment in COVID-19-positive ImmuneCODE repertoires, a step that removed public or cross-reactive TCRs. Using the MIRA antigens, annotated TCRs were further analysed by specific ORF or by position within an ORF. Depth was the summed frequency of annotated unique rearrangements, while breadth was defined as annotated unique rearrangements over total unique productive rearrangements. Group comparisons of TCR breadth used two-sided Wilcoxon rank-sum tests. What TCRdb holds here is the immuneACCESS table cut down to in-frame rearrangements. Part of the clones is not present; checked against another copy, under half of the missing clones reflect an unresolved V gene, and the others are unexplained. V and J calls and clone size follow that table, whereas D and trimming were derived from the DNA. A total of hundreds of thousands of clones appear in this sample, just over 90% of them only once. The top ten clonotypes cover 3.9% of the sample.

The germline ends are 8 bases apart after V is trimmed by 0 bases and J by 5 bases. The CDR3, from cysteine to phenylalanine, totals 13 residues. Only the CDR3 DNA is retained, 39 bases long and in frame from the first base. CDR1 is given as SGHVS and CDR2 as FQNEAQ, both from the germline V gene. The chain is encoded by TRBV7-8 joined to TRBJ2-7; TRBD2 is a possible D gene, resting on 5 matching bases. The starting material was peripheral blood, obtained after recovery from COVID-19. This TCR derives from a human donor who had recovered from COVID-19. The CDR3 in this case is CASSLAGNHEQYF. The sequenced DNA is TGTGCCAGCAGCTTAGCCGGGAACCACGAGCAGTACTTC.